This T cell receptor (beta chain) was observed in a study of cytomegalovirus exposure and HLA in healthy donors. This clone was seen only once. Its matching antigen is unknown. Study-wide findings and caveats: A missense variant in DCLRE1C was later tied to TCR beta V- and J-gene trimming. Using a false discovery rate of 0.05, a later analysis showed that about 16,000 TCR beta sequences were associated with HLA alleles.

Germline CDR1 and CDR2: LNHDA and SQIVND (reference sequence). Trimming took 6 bases from V and 8 from J, leaving 16 bases between them. The CDR3 length is 14 residues. The PCR contained 60 Vbeta and 13 Jbeta primers. Data came from immunoSEQ multiplex PCR; TCRdb stores just in-frame clones and leaves some out. The sample consists of some 150,000 clones, 75% to 90% of them appearing once. This receptor was identified in a man aged 40-50 years in good health and CMV-seronegative. The sample taken for sequencing was PBMCs. This sequence joins TRBV19 and TRBJ1-4, with D possibly being TRBD1 (5 bases). CDR3 DNA sequence: TGTGCCAGTAGCAACCCAGGGTCCGGGGAAAAACTGTTTTTT. It is translated as CASSNPGSGEKLFF.